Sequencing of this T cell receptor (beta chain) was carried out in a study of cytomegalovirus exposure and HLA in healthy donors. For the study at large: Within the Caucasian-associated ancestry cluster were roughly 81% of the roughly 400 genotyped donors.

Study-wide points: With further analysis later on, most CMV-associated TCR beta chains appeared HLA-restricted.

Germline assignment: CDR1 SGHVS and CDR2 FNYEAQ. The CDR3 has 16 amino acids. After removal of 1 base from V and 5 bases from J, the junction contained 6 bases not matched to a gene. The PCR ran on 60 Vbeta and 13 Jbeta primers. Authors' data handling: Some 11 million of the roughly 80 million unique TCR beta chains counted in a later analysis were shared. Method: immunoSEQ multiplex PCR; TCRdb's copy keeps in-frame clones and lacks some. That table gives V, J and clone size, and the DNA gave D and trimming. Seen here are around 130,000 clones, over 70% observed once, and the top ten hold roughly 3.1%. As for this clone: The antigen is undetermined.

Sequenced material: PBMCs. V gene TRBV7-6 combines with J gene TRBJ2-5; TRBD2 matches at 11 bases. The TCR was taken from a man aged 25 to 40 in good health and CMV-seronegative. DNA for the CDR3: TGTGCCAGCAGCTTAGGAGATAGCGGGGGGGCGGAGACCCAGTACTTC. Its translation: CASSLGDSGGAETQYF.